A single T cell receptor beta chain is shown here with its context. Its antigen is still unknown. Assay: immunoSEQ multiplex PCR; the TCRdb copy retains only in-frame clones and omits some. Of over 85,000 clones listed, roughly 83% are singletons. The donors were in the roughly 120-subject validation cohort; that cohort was separate from the approximately 700-subject first cohort. The data originate from a study of cytomegalovirus exposure and HLA in healthy donors. Losses at the gene ends were 5 bases for V and 2 bases for J; bases not matched to a gene: 13. Germline V gene sequence: CDR1 SNHLY, CDR2 FYNNEI. The CDR3 is 18 amino acids. Study-wide results and caveats: The study designated roughly 150 TCR beta chains cytomegalovirus-associated. One later analysis, an examination of the 120 validation repertoires, found that first-cohort TCR clusters tended to co-occur in them.

The specimen was PBMCs. The sequence was obtained from a woman between 18 and 30 years old in good health and CMV-seropositive. The chain links TRBV2 to TRBJ2-3; 10 nucleotides line up with TRBD2. The CDR3 sequence: CASSQNPSLAGNTDTQYF. CDR3 nucleotides: TGTGCCAGCAGTCAAAATCCCTCACTAGCGGGGAACACAGATACGCAGTATTTT. Together with reference TRBV2 and TRBJ2-3, the CDR3 gives the full variable domain: EPEVTQTPSHQVTQMGQEVILRCVPISNHLYFYWYRQILGQKVEFLVSFYNNEISEKSEIFDDQFSVERPDGSNFTLKIRSTKLEDSAMYFCASSQNPSLAGNTDTQYFGPGTRLTVL.